Below are 23 T cell receptor beta chains sequenced from a single sample in a study of identical twins. TCRdb independently ran MiXCR on the 5' RACE reads; one entry per CDR3 protein. Of over 250,000 distinct CDR3 sequences listed, roughly 9.7% are singletons. These sequences were also reported in another study, on yellow fever vaccine responses in identical twins.

The sample comprised CD8+ T cells sorted from blood. The source is a woman younger than 30 in good health.

This chain joins TRBV7-9 and TRBJ2-1; 10 positions agree with TRBD2. V trimming: 4 bases; J trimming: 6 bases; junction bases outside the gene matches: 9. CDR3 length equals 16 residues. Germline V gene lookup returns CDR1 SEHNR and CDR2 FQNEAQ (reference sequence). The CDR3 region is CASSSVRSGGFNEQFF. CDR3 nucleotide sequence: TGTGCCAGCAGCTCTGTGCGTAGCGGGGGGTTCAATGAGCAGTTCTTC.

This clonotype was seen a handful of times. The chain joins TRBV7-8 to TRBJ2-2; D is undetermined. The CDR3 is made up of 14 amino acids. The germline gives CDR1 SGHVS, CDR2 FQNEAQ. Deletions cut 1 base from V and 4 bases from J, with 7 bases between. The CDR3 loop reads CASSLGSPTGELFF. The CDR3 nucleotides are TGTGCCAGCAGCTTAGGTTCCCCCACCGGGGAGCTGTTTTTT. Filled out from reference TRBV7-8 and TRBJ2-2, the complete variable domain reads GAGVSQSPRYKVAKRGQDVALRCDPISGHVSLFWYQQALGQGPEFLTYFQNEAQLDKSGLPSDRFFAERPEGSVSTLKIQRTQQEDSAVYLCASSLGSPTGELFFGEGSRLTVL.

This clonotype was counted ten times or more. J is TRBJ2-1 and V is TRBV4-2; 9 bases are shared with TRBD2. CDR1 and CDR2 from the germline V gene are LGHNA and YNFKEQ. With 0 bases clipped from V and 2 bases from J, the junction kept 5 bases outside the gene matches. The CDR3 sequence is 17 residues long. The CDR3 loop is CASSQEGAGGPYNEQFF. CDR3 DNA: TGTGCCAGCAGCCAAGAGGGAGCGGGAGGTCCCTACAATGAGCAGTTCTTC.

This clonotype was seen ten or more times. The chain employs TRBV4-3 and TRBJ2-2; either TRBD1 or TRBD2 may fit D (5 bases each). The V end was cut by 0 bases, the J end by 8 bases, with 16 bases between. Germline lookup yields CDR1 LGHNA and CDR2 YSLEER. This CDR3 spans 16 amino acids. The CDR3 is CASSQDRGQPGGELFF. In nucleotides, the CDR3 is TGCGCCAGCAGCCAAGATCGGGGCCAGCCGGGGGGGGAGCTGTTTTTT.

This clonotype came up many times. This chain uses TRBV2 with TRBJ2-1; TRBD1 might be the D (8 bases). Germline CDR1 reads SNHLY; CDR2 reads FYNNEI. With 2 bases removed from V and 3 bases from J, the gap between germline ends came to 11 bases. This CDR3 spans 15 amino acids. The CDR3 bases are TGTGCCAGCAGTGAAACAGGGGGGGTCTACAATGAGCAGTTCTTC. Amino acid sequence: CASSETGGVYNEQFF.

This clonotype was counted ten times or more. This chain uses TRBV12-3 or TRBV12-4 with TRBJ2-1, with D possibly TRBD1 on 7 matching bases. The V end was cut by 3 bases, the J end by 3 bases, with 12 bases between. The CDR3 has 15 residues. This CDR3 is CASSFRGEIYNEQFF. The DNA for the CDR3 is TGTGCCAGCAGTTTCAGGGGGGAGATCTACAATGAGCAGTTCTTC.

The V call is TRBV4-1, the J call TRBJ2-2, with TRBD1 identical over 9 bases. The CDR3 has 16 residues. The junction had 11 bases not matched to a gene; V was cut back by 5 bases and J by 7 bases. Germline V gene lookup returns CDR1 MGHRA and CDR2 YSYEKL. The CDR3 sequence: CASSNRQGGFGGELFF. The CDR3 DNA reads TGCGCCAGCAGCAATCGACAGGGGGGTTTCGGCGGGGAGCTGTTTTTT.

The CDR3 nucleotides read TGCGCCAGCAGCCAAGATCGGACAGGAGACTATAATTCACCCCTCCACTTT. Protein product: CASSQDRTGDYNSPLHF. This chain links TRBV4-3 with TRBJ1-6; 7 bases agree with TRBD1. The V gene end was trimmed by 0 bases and the J gene end by 3 bases; junction bases not matched to a gene: 5. The CDR3 spans 17 residues. CDR1 and CDR2 from the germline V gene are LGHNA and YSLEER.

The sample holds a few counts of this clonotype. This chain joins TRBV12-3 or TRBV12-4 and TRBJ1-1; unclear D gene. The V end was cut by 7 bases, the J end by 4 bases, with 16 bases between. The CDR3 length is 14 residues. CDR3 protein: CASIHTTNGTEAFF. Written as DNA, the CDR3 is TGTGCCAGCATTCACACGACAAACGGCACTGAAGCTTTCTTT.

This clonotype was counted at least ten times. The chain has TRBV29-1 and TRBJ1-2, with D possibly TRBD1 on 5 matching bases. Germline values: CDR1 SQVTM, CDR2 ANQGSEA. The CDR3 has 14 amino acids. Trimming shortened V by 1 base and J by 4 bases, and 13 bases separated the two germline ends. The CDR3 loop reads CSVEAWGGGYGYTF. The CDR3 DNA reads as TGCAGCGTTGAAGCTTGGGGGGGGGGCTATGGCTACACCTTC.

This clonotype was seen at least ten times. The V gene is TRBV27, the J gene TRBJ1-2, with 7 bases fitting TRBD1. Germline assignment: CDR1 MNHEY and CDR2 SMNVEV (reference sequence). CDR3 size: 15 residues. Trimming cost V 2 bases and J 8 bases; bases outside gene matches: 11. CDR3 sequence reads: CASSLSPDRVGGYTF. The CDR3 nucleotides read TGTGCCAGCAGTTTAAGTCCCGACAGGGTAGGAGGCTACACCTTC.

This clonotype was detected once. The chain has TRBV29-1 and TRBJ2-7; 13 bases fit TRBD2. Per the germline V gene, CDR1 is SQVTM and CDR2 is ANQGSEA. CDR3 length: 18 residues. Trimming removed 0 bases from V and 5 bases from J; junction bases left unmatched: 13. CDR3 protein: CSVEEAGLAGELWHEQYF. Written as DNA, the CDR3 is TGCAGCGTTGAAGAGGCTGGACTAGCGGGAGAGCTTTGGCACGAGCAGTACTTC.

The chain is built from TRBV28 and TRBJ2-7, with 10 positions matching TRBD2. V trimming: 3 bases; J trimming: 5 bases; junction bases outside the gene matches: 13. Germline loops: CDR1 MDHEN, CDR2 SYDVKM. There are 17 residues in the CDR3. The CDR3 DNA reads as TGTGCCAGCAGTTTCCCTTCCCTTAGCGGGAGGAAAGACGAGCAGTACTTC. This gives the protein CASSFPSLSGRKDEQYF.

This clonotype was picked up a small number of times. V usage is TRBV12-3 or TRBV12-4 and J usage is TRBJ2-7; TRBD2 matches at 7 bases. V lost 7 bases and J lost 2; bases outside the gene matches: 8. The CDR3 loop spans 14 amino acids. The CDR3, as DNA: TGTGCCAGCACGGTGGGGGGGATAACCTACGAGCAGTACTTC. Translation: CASTVGGITYEQYF.

This clonotype was seen at least ten times. The rearrangement joins TRBV5-1 to TRBJ2-7; D call uncertain. In germline, CDR1 is SGHRS, CDR2 YFSETQ. Trimming shortened V by 0 bases and J by 2 bases, and 6 bases separated the two germline ends. This CDR3 is 13 amino acids long. DNA for the CDR3: TGCGCCAGCAGCTTGGCTCCCACCTACGAGCAGTACTTC. Its translation: CASSLAPTYEQYF. The full variable domain, rest sourced from reference TRBV5-1 and TRBJ2-7, is KAGVTQTPRYLIKTRGQQVTLSCSPISGHRSVSWYQQTPGQGLQFLFEYFSETQRNKGNFPGRFSGRQFSNSRSEMNVSTLELGDSALYLCASSLAPTYEQYFGPGTRLTVT.

This clonotype occurred many times. V gene TRBV7-9 combines with J gene TRBJ2-1; 10 nucleotides match TRBD1. The CDR3 is 14 residues long. J was trimmed by 6 bases and V by 5 bases; bases with no gene match: 4. CDR1 is SEHNR and CDR2 is FQNEAQ in the germline V gene (reference sequence). The chain's CDR3 is CASSPWTGGNEQFF. For the CDR3, the DNA is TGTGCCAGCAGCCCGTGGACAGGGGGCAATGAGCAGTTCTTC.

The CDR3 sequence: CAIGPLGDWSTDTQYF. The CDR3 region has the DNA TGTGCCATCGGGCCTTTGGGGGATTGGAGCACAGATACGCAGTATTTT. This chain joins TRBV10-3 and TRBJ2-3; the D gene could be TRBD1 or TRBD2 (5 bases each). The CDR3 is made up of 16 amino acids. V was pared by 8 bases and J by 0 bases, with 18 bases between. Per the germline V gene, CDR1 is ENHRY and CDR2 is SYGVKD.

V is TRBV24-1 and J is TRBJ2-1; D gene uncertain. This CDR3 comprises 12 residues. The V gene lost 5 bases and the J gene lost 7 bases, with 8 bases spanning the gap. The V gene's germline CDR1 is KGHDR and CDR2 SFDVKD. CDR3 in DNA: TGTGCCACCAGTGGGCTTAATAATGAGCAGTTCTTC. Its translation is CATSGLNNEQFF.

This clonotype was recorded at least ten times. The chain is built from TRBV10-2 and TRBJ1-1; tentative D call: TRBD1 (5 bases). Germline-derived CDR1 and CDR2 are WSHSY and SAAADI. V lost 10 bases and J 10 bases, leaving 19 bases between the germline ends. CDR3 length: 12 amino acids. DNA for the CDR3: TGCGCCATGTTCGGGGGGAACCAAGGAGCTTTCTTT. Encoded protein: CAMFGGNQGAFF.

This clonotype was counted at least ten times. The genes are TRBV11-1 and TRBJ2-7; D is undetermined. Looked up from germline, CDR1 is SGHAT and CDR2 is FQDESV (reference sequence). CDR3 size: 18 residues. The V end was cut by 2 bases, the J end by 2 bases, with 22 bases between. CDR3 region: CASSLRTNAGLWTYEQYF. Here the CDR3 DNA reads TGTGCCAGCAGCTTACGTACCAACGCCGGGCTATGGACCTACGAGCAGTACTTC.

This clonotype showed up many times. The chain couples TRBV11-2 to TRBJ2-6; TRBD1 aligns across 8 bases. Germline assignment: CDR1 SGHAT and CDR2 FQNNGV. The CDR3 has 18 amino acids. V dropped 3 bases and J dropped 0; count of bases not matched to a gene: 7. This CDR3 reads CASSLGTGILSGANVLTF. The CDR3 DNA follows: TGTGCCAGCAGCTTGGGGACAGGAATACTCTCTGGGGCCAACGTCCTGACTTTC.

In its sample, this clonotype was seen many times. The V and J genes are TRBV5-1 and TRBJ2-4, with D unresolved. V lost 0 bases to trimming and J lost 1 base, with 8 bases between them. Germline loops: CDR1 SGHRS, CDR2 YFSETQ. CDR3 length: 15 amino acids. This chain's CDR3 is CASSLVEVAKNIQYF. The CDR3 nucleotides read TGCGCCAGCAGCTTGGTGGAAGTGGCCAAAAACATTCAGTACTTC.

This clonotype turned up a few times. The chain uses TRBV2 and TRBJ2-5, with D perhaps TRBD2 (5 bases). V was clipped by 11 bases and J by 3 bases, with 13 bases between them. Germline V gene lookup returns CDR1 SNHLY and CDR2 FYNNEI. CDR3 length: 12 amino acids. The CDR3 nucleotides are TGTGCCTCCTACAGAGGGAAAGAGACCCAGTACTTC. Amino acids: CASYRGKETQYF.